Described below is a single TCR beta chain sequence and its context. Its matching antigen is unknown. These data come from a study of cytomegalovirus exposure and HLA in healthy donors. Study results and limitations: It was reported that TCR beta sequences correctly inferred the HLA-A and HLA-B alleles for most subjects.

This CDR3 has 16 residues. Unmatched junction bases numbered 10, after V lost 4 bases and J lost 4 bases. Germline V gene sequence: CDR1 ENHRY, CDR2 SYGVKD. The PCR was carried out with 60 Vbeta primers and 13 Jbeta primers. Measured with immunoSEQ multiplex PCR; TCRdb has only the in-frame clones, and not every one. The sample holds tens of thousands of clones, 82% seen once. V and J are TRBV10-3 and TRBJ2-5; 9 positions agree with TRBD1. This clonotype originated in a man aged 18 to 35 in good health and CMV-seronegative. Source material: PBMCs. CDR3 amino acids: CAISAPGTGPPETQYF. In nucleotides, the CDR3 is TGTGCCATCAGTGCGCCCGGGACAGGGCCGCCAGAGACCCAGTACTTC.